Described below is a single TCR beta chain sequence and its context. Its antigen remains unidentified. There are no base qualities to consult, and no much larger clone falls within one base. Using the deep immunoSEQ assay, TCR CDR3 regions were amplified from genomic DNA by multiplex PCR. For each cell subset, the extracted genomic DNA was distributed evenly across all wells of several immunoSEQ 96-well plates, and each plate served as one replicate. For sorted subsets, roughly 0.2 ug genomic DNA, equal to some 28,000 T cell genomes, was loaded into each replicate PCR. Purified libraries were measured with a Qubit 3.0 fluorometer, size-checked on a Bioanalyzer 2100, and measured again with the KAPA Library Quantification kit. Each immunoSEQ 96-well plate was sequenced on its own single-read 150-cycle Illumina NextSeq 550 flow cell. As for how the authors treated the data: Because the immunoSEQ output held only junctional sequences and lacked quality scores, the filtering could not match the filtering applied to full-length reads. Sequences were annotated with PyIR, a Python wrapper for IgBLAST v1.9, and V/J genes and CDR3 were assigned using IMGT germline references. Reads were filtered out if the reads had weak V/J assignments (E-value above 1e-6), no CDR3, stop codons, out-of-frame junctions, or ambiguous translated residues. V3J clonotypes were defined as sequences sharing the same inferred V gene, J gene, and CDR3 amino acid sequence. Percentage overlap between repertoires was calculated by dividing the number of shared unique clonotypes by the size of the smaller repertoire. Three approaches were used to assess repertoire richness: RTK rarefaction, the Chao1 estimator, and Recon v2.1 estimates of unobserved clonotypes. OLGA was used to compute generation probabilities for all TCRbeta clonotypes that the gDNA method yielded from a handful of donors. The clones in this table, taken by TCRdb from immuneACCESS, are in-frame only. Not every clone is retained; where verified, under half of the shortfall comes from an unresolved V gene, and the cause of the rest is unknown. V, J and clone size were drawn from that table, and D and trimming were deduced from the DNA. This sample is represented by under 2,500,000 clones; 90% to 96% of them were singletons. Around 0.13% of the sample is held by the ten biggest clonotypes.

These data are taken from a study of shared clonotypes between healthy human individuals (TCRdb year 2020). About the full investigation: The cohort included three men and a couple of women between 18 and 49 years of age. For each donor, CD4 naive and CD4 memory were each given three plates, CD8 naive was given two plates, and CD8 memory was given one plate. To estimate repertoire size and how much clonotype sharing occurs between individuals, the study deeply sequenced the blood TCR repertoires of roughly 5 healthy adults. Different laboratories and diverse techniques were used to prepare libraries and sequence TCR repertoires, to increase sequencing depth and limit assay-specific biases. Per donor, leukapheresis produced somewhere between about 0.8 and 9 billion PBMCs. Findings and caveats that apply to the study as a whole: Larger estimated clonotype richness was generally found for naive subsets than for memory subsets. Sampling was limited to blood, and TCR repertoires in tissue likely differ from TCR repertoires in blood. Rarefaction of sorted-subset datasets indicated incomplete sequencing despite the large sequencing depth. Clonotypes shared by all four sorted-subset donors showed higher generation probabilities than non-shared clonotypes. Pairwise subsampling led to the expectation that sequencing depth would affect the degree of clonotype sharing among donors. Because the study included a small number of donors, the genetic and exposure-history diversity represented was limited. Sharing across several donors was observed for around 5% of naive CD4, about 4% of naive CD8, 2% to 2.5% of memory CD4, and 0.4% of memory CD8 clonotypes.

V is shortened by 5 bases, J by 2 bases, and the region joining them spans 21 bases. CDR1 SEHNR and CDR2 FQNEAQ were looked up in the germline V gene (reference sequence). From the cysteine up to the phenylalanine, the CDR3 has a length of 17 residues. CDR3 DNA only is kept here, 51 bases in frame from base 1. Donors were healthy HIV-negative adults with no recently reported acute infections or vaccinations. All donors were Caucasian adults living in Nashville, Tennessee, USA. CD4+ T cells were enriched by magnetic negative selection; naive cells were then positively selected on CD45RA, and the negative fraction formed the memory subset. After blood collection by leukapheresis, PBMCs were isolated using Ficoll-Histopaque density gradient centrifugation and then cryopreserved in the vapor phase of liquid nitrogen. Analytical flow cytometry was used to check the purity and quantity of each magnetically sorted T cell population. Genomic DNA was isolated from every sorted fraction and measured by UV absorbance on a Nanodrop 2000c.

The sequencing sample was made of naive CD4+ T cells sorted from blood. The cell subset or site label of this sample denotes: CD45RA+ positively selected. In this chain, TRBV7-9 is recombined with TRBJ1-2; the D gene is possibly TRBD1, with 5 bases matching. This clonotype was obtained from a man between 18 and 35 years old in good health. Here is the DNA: TGTGCCAGCAGCGCTGGGGGGAGCCCGGTGGGAAACTATGGCTACACCTTC. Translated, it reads CASSAGGSPVGNYGYTF. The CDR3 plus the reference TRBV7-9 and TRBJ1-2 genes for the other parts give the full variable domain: DTGVSQNPRHKITKRGQNVTFRCDPISEHNRLYWYRQTLGQGPEFLTYFQNEAQLEKSRLLSDRFSAERPKGSFSTLEIQRTEQGDSAMYLCASSAGGSPVGNYGYTFGSGTRLTVV.